The 6 T cell receptor beta chains below were found in one sample sequenced in a study of T cell responses to AZD1222 COVID-19 vaccine. The data were produced by immunoSEQ multiplex PCR, yet TCRdb's version contains in-frame clones alone and is incomplete. In the table there are tens of thousands of clones, approximately 89% of which are singletons. The sample here was peripheral blood, taken 28 days after the second AZD1222 dose. These receptors all stem from an adult who received the AZD1222 COVID-19 vaccine.

On this clone itself: Compared with germline, one end of the junction differs, possibly owing to a read error. This chain connects TRBV2 to TRBJ1-2; TRBD1 aligns across 7 bases. Germline V lookup: CDR1 SNHLY, CDR2 FYNNEI. The CDR3 covers 11 residues. DNA of the CDR3: TGTGCCAGCAGCCCACAGGGGCCCCCATTCTTC. Residues: CASSPQGPPFF. The variable domain in full, completed from reference TRBV2 and TRBJ1-2, reads EPEVTQTPSHQVTQMGQEVILRCVPISNHLYFYWYRQILGQKVEFLVSFYNNEISEKSEIFDDQFSVERPDGSNFTLKIRSTKLEDSAMYFCASSPQGPPFFGSGTRLTVV.

Here the CDR3 DNA reads TGTGCCAGCAGCGAGGGACAGGGTACCTATGGCTACACCTTC. It specifies CASSEGQGTYGYTF. The chain uses TRBV7-9 and TRBJ1-2, with 9 bases fitting TRBD1. This CDR3 spans 14 amino acids. Germline V lookup: CDR1 SEHNR, CDR2 FQNEAQ (reference sequence). The ends lost 5 bases at V and 4 bases at J; junction bases unmatched: 5.

The chain employs TRBV7-2 and TRBJ1-6; the D gene is possibly TRBD1 (6 bases). V gave up 1 base and J gave up 3 bases, with 7 bases separating them. CDR3 size: 15 residues. Per germline, CDR1 SGHTA and CDR2 FQGNSA. The CDR3 DNA reads TGTGCCAGCAGCTTAGGACAGGTCTATAATTCACCCCTCCACTTT. This encodes CASSLGQVYNSPLHF. The full variable domain, completed using reference TRBV7-2 and TRBJ1-6, is GAGVSQSPSNKVTEKGKDVELRCDPISGHTALYWYRQSLGQGLEFLIYFQGNSAPDKSGLPSDRFSAERTGGSVSTLTIQRTQQEDSAVYLCASSLGQVYNSPLHFGNGTRLTVT.

The chain carries TRBV4-1 and TRBJ1-2; 9 positions match TRBD1. The ends lost 4 bases at V and 4 bases at J; junction bases unmatched: 7. Germline assignment: CDR1 MGHRA and CDR2 YSYEKL. The CDR3 spans 15 residues. CDR3 DNA: TGCGCCAGCAGCCCCCTCGGGACAGGGACCTATGGCTACACCTTC. Translating it yields CASSPLGTGTYGYTF.

The chain has TRBV4-2 and TRBJ2-3; possibly TRBD2 for D (5 bases). Germline V gene data show CDR1 as LGHNA and CDR2 as YNFKEQ. The V end lost 4 bases, the J end lost 5 bases, and 10 bases lay between the germline ends. This CDR3 region has 13 residues. The CDR3: CASSPRTEDTQYF. In nucleotides, the CDR3 is TGTGCCAGCAGCCCGAGGACTGAAGATACGCAGTATTTT.

The chain couples TRBV3-1 (or the pseudogene TRBV3-2) to TRBJ2-5, with D unresolved. Germline V gene data show CDR1 as LGHDT and CDR2 as YNNKEL (reference sequence). The CDR3 totals 14 residues. V shed 4 bases and J shed 5 bases, with 14 bases lying between them. The CDR3 bases are TGTGCCAGCAGCCTAATAACTTTCTCTGAGACCCAGTACTTC. Translated, it gives CASSLITFSETQYF.